The sequence of this T cell receptor (beta chain) was determined in a study of blood T cell repertoires in COVID-19. The overall study: The study drew acute and convalescent COVID-19 samples from the United States, Italy and Spain.

With 0 bases removed from V and 8 bases from J, the gap between germline ends came to 10 bases. The CDR3 loop spans 13 amino acids. Germline loops: CDR1 KGHSH, CDR2 LQKENI. In the authors' methods: How many nucleated cells were present was estimated from reference gene primer amplification. Using immunoSEQ multiplex PCR, the repertoire was profiled, and TCRdb retains in-frame clones only, with some absent. V, J and clone size reflect that table, while D and trimming were determined from the DNA. The sample lists 25,000 to 35,000 clones, roughly nine tenths occurring once. This chain uses TRBV18 with TRBJ1-2, with D possibly TRBD1 on 5 matching bases. Sequencing was carried out using peripheral blood. This clonotype originated in a human donor in a cohort sampled during active COVID-19. CDR3 region: CASSPPQGLGYTF. CDR3 sequence (DNA): TGTGCCAGCTCACCACCCCAGGGTCTAGGCTACACCTTC.